This paragraph covers one TCR beta chain sequence. Its matching antigen is unknown. Only in-frame clones appear in the TCRdb table, and some are missing; sequencing was by immunoSEQ multiplex PCR. The sample yields some 300,000 clones, around four fifths seen once. Genomic DNA (around 2 micrograms) was obtained from cryopreserved PBMCs for construction of TCR beta libraries. This entry belongs to a study of cytotoxic CD8 clonotypes in ibrutinib-treated CLL. Study-wide background: For this cohort, patients were ten to twelve relapsed/refractory and around 15 treatment-naive, while under 18 were IGHV unmutated.

This CDR3 is built from 13 residues. V gave up 0 bases and J gave up 7 bases, with 9 bases separating them. Germline CDR1 ENHRY, CDR2 SYGVKD. Study outcomes and limitations: Rare overall, public clonotypes shrank or held steady under therapy. Clonality went higher at ibrutinib response and then dropped back toward baseline at progression.

The TCR comes from a human donor with chronic lymphocytic leukemia. This rearrangement joins TRBV10-3 to TRBJ1-2; D unresolved. Sequences were derived from PBMCs, sampled before ibrutinib treatment. The chain's CDR3 is CAISESYITGYTF. The CDR3 coding sequence is TGTGCCATCAGTGAGTCGTACATAACTGGCTACACCTTC.